Here is one T cell receptor beta chain with its context. The data stem from a study of technical replicates of blood from several donors. The CDR3 totals 15 residues. Germline assignment: CDR1 SGHTA and CDR2 FQGNSA. The germline V and J ends were trimmed by 2 bases and 2 bases, with 12 bases remaining between them. Clones were read by immunoSEQ multiplex PCR, and TCRdb kept only the in-frame ones, dropping some. Of 75,000 to 80,000 clones in the sample, 90% to 95% were seen once. The chain links TRBV7-2 to TRBJ2-5, with TRBD2 as a possible D gene (5 bases). Sequencing was carried out using T cells isolated from PBMCs. The sequence derives from a human donor in good health. CDR3 sequence: CASSLSGGYQETQYF. The CDR3 coding sequence is TGTGCCAGCAGCTTAAGCGGCGGGTATCAAGAGACCCAGTACTTC.